The T cell receptor beta chain under discussion was sequenced for a study of cytomegalovirus exposure and HLA in healthy donors. V dropped 4 bases and J dropped 5 bases, with 9 bases sitting between them. Germline V CDR1 and CDR2: MNHEY, SMNVEV (reference sequence). The CDR3 is 12 amino acids. Data came from immunoSEQ multiplex PCR; TCRdb stores just in-frame clones and leaves some out. The top ten clones hold approximately 1.3% of a sample with roughly 130,000 clones, 88% of them seen once. With regard to this clone: The antigen is undetermined.

Regarding the study as a whole: The finding came from a later analysis; first-cohort TCR clusters tended to co-occur in the roughly 110 validation repertoires. The study flagged around 160 TCR beta chains as cytomegalovirus-associated. A few CMV-associated chains proved CMV antigen-specific in vitro. Reports described diagnosis of cytomegalovirus status by the classifier as highly specific and sensitive.

V usage is TRBV27 and J usage is TRBJ2-7; possibly TRBD2 for D (6 bases). This sequence originates from a young man in good health and CMV-seronegative. The material sequenced was PBMCs. The CDR3 reads CASSSEGHEQYF. The CDR3, as DNA: TGTGCCAGCAGTTCGGAGGGCCACGAGCAGTACTTC.